This TCR beta chain is drawn from a study of CD8 T cells in ankylosing spondylitis. Each CDR3 protein is one row after TCRdb ran MiXCR on the 5' RACE reads. The sample includes about 130,000 distinct CDR3 sequences, 7% seen only once; the top ten take over 9%. V shed 0 bases and J 8 bases; nucleotides not matched to a gene: 6. Per germline, CDR1 SGDLS and CDR2 YYNGEE. The CDR3 totals 15 residues. In its sample, this clonotype was seen a few times. The chain couples TRBV9 to TRBJ2-3, with 10 bases aligning to TRBD2. Sequencing was performed on blood, either unsorted or a sorted T cell fraction (not recorded which). The sequence was collected from a male donor with ankylosing spondylitis or in good health (not recorded which). The CDR3 is CASSVGLAGAGTQYF. The CDR3 DNA follows: TGTGCCAGCAGCGTAGGTCTAGCGGGAGCGGGTACGCAGTATTTT.